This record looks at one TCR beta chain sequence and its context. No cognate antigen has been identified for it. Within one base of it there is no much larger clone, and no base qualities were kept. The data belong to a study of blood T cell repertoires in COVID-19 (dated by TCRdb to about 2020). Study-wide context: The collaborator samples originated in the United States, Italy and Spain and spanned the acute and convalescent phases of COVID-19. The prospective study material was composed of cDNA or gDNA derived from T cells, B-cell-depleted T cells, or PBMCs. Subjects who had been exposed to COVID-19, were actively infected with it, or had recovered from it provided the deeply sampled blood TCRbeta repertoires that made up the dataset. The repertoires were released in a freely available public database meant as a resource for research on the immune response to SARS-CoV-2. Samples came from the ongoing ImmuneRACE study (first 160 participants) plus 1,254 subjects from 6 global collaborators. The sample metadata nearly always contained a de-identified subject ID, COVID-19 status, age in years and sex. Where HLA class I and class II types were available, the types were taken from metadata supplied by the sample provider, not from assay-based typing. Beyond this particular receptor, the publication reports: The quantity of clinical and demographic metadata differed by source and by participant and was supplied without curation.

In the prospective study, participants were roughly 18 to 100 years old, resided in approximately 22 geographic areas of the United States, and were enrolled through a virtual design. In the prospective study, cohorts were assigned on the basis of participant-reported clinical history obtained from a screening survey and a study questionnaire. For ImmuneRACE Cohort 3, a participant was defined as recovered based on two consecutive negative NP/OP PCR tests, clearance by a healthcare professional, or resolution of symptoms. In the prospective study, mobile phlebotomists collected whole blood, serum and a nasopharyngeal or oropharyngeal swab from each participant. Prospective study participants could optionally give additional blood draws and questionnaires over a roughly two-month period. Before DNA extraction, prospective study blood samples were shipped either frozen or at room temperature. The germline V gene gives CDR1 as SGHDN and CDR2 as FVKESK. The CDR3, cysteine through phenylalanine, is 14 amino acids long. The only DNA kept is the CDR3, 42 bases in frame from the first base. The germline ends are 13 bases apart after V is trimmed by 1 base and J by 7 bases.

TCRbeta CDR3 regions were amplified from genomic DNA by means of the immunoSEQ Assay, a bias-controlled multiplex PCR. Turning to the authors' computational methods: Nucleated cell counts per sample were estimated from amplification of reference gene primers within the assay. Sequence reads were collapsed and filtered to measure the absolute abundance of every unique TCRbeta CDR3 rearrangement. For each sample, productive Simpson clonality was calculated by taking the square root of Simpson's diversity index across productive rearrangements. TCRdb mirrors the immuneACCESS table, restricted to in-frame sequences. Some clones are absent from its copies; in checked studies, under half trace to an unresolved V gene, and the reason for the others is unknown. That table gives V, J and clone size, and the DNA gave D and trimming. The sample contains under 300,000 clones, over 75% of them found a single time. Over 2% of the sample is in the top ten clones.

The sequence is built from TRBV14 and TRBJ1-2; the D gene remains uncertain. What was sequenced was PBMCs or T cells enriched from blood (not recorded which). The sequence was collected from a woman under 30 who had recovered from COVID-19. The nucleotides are TGTGCCAGCAGCCAAGTAGATTCGCGCCGTGGCTACACCTTC. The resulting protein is CASSQVDSRRGYTF.